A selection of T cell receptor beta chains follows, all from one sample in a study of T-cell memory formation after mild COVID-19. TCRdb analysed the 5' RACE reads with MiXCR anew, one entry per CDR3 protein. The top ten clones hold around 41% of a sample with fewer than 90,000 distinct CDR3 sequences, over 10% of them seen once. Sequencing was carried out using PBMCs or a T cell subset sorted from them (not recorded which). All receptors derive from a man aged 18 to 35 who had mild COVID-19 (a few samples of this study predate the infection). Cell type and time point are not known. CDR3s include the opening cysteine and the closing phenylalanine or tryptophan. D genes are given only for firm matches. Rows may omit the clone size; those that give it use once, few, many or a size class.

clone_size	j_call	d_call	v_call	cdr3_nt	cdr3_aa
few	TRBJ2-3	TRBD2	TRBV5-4	TGTGCCAGTCGAGCCCGCGGGGGGGCAATAGATACGCAGTATTTT	CASRARGGAIDTQYF
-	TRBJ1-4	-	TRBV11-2	TGTGCCAGCAGCTGGGGGGATGCAACTAATGAAAAACTGTTTTTT	CASSWGDATNEKLFF
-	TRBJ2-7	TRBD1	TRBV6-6	TGTGCCAGCAGTGCGACAGGGGTCCGCTCCTACGAGCAGTACTTC	CASSATGVRSYEQYF
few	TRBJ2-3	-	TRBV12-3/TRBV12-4	TGTGCCAGCAACTTCCAGGGACTTAGCACAGATACGCAGTATTTT	CASNFQGLSTDTQYF
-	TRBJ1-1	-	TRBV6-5	TGTGCCAGCAGCCTGAATAAACCCAGCCCCATCTCTGAAGCTTTCTTT	CASSLNKPSPISEAFF
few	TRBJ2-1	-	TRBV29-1	TGCAGCGTTGCCGTCCATGAGCAGTTCTTC	CSVAVHEQFF
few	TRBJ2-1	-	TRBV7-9	TGTGCCAGCGATCGTAGCGGTCCTTACTACAATGAGCAGTTCTTC	CASDRSGPYYNEQFF
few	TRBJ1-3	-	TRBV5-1	TGCGCCAGCTCAGATCTCGGAGGGCCTGGAAACACCATATATTTT	CASSDLGGPGNTIYF
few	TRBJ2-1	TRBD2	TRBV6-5	TGTGCCAGCAGGCACTTGGGGACTAGCTCCTACAATGAGCAGTTCTTC	CASRHLGTSSYNEQFF
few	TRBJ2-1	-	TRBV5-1	TGCGCCAGCAGCTCCGGGCCCGACAATGAGCAGTTCTTC	CASSSGPDNEQFF
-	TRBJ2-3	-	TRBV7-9	TGTGCCAGCAGATTAGGTACACTTGCTAGGTCGATCACAGATACGCAGTATTTT	CASRLGTLARSITDTQYF
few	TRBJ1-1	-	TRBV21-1	TGTGCCAGCAGCAAAGGTCCAGGCTTATGTGAAGCTTTCTTT	CASSKGPGLCEAFF
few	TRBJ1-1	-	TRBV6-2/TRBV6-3	TGTGCCAGCAGTGCTTCCGAGGGAAGGATGAACACTGAAGCTTTCTTT	CASSASEGRMNTEAFF
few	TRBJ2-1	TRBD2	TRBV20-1	TGCAGTGCTAGAGATAGCGGGGGACCCTACAATGAGCAGTTCTTC	CSARDSGGPYNEQFF
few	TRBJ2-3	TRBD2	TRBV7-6	TGTGCCAGCAGCTTTACTAGCGGGGGGCCGGGAGATACGCAGTATTTT	CASSFTSGGPGDTQYF
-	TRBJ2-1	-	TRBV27	TGTGCCAGCAAAGAAACGGGCGGGGTGAATGAGCAGTTCTTC	CASKETGGVNEQFF
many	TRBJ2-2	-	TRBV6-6	TGTGCCAGCAGTGTTAACCCGGGGGAGCTGTTTTTT	CASSVNPGELFF
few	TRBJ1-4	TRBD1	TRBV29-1	TGCAGCGTTGAACCCGGGACAGATGAAAAACTGTTTTTT	CSVEPGTDEKLFF
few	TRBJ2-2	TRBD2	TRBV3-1	TGTGCCAGCAGCCAAGGCTTTAGCGGGGCGGACACCGGGGAGCTGTTTTTT	CASSQGFSGADTGELFF
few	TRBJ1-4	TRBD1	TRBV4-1	TGCGCCAGCAGTCTGCAGACAGGGCCGGGGGAAAAACTGTTTTTT	CASSLQTGPGEKLFF
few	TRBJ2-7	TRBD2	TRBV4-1	TGCGCCACGGGGGGAGGCTCCTACGAGCAGTACTTC	CATGGGSYEQYF
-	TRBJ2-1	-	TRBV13	TGTGCCAGCAGCTTCCAACTAGACACGGGAACCTACAATGAGCAGTTCTTC	CASSFQLDTGTYNEQFF
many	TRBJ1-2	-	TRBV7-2	TGTGCCAGCAGCTCCATACAGGGAGCGGATGGCTACACCTTC	CASSSIQGADGYTF
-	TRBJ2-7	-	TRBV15	TGTGCCACCAGCAGAGTCCCAGGAGACGAGCAGTACTTC	CATSRVPGDEQYF
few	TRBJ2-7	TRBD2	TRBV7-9	TGTGCCAGCAGCCCATTACTAGCGGGGCTTCCCTACGAGCAGTACTTC	CASSPLLAGLPYEQYF
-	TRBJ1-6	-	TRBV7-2	TGTGCCAGCAGCTTAGATCCAACGTCGGCTTCACCCCTCCACTTT	CASSLDPTSASPLHF